This passage covers 7 T cell receptor beta chains from one sample sequenced in a study of blood T cell repertoires in COVID-19. The repertoire was sequenced with immunoSEQ multiplex PCR; TCRdb's copy has only in-frame clones and lacks some. Of approximately 170,000 clones listed, 90% are singletons. Sequenced input: peripheral blood. These receptors came from a man aged 60 to 69 with active or convalescent COVID-19.

The rearrangement joins TRBV19 to TRBJ1-1; D gene ambiguous. The CDR3 is made up of 15 amino acids. The V gene's germline CDR1 is LNHDA and CDR2 SQIVND (reference sequence). Deletions cut 0 bases from V and 1 base from J, with 9 bases between. DNA of the CDR3: TGTGCCAGTAGTATAGATCCCCACAGGAACACTGAAGCTTTCTTT. Translated: CASSIDPHRNTEAFF. The whole variable domain, remainder taken from reference TRBV19 and TRBJ1-1, is DGGITQSPKYLFRKEGQNVTLSCEQNLNHDAMYWYRQDPGQGLRLIYYSQIVNDFQKGDIAEGYSVSREKKESFPLTVTSAQKNPTAFYLCASSIDPHRNTEAFFGQGTRLTVV.

The chain recombines TRBV29-1 with TRBJ2-5; D possibly corresponds to TRBD1 (5 bases). Trimming shortened V by 3 bases and J by 2 bases, and 10 bases separated the two germline ends. The germline CDR1 and CDR2 sequences are SQVTM and ANQGSEA. The CDR3 is made up of 13 amino acids. In nucleotides, the CDR3 is TGCAGCGTTGAGCGACAGCAGCAAGAGACCCAGTACTTC. Translated: CSVERQQQETQYF.

The chain uses TRBV13 and TRBJ2-7; 11 nucleotides agree with TRBD2. The CDR3 spans 21 residues. After removal of 2 bases from V and 2 bases from J, the junction contained 20 bases not matched to a gene. Germline V lookup: CDR1 PRHDT, CDR2 FYEKMQ (reference sequence). CDR3 sequence (DNA): TGTGCCAGCAGCTTATGGCCCCCTTGGACAGGAAGGACTAGCGGGCCCTACGAGCAGTACTTC. It translates to CASSLWPPWTGRTSGPYEQYF.

This clone is a singleton in its sample. This chain links TRBV10-2 with TRBJ1-4; 10 bases fit TRBD1. Trimming took 10 bases from V and 6 from J; bases not matched to a gene: 5. CDR1 and CDR2 (germline): WSHSY, SAAADI. The CDR3 contains 13 residues. CDR3 coding DNA: TGCGCCACTTCGGGACAGGGGTATGAAAAACTGTTTTTT. It is translated as CATSGQGYEKLFF.

V usage is TRBV5-1 and J usage is TRBJ2-3, with TRBD2 matching 12 bases. V was pared by 4 bases and J by 0 bases, with 9 bases of the junction left unmatched. Germline CDR1 reads SGHRS; CDR2 reads YFSETQ. The CDR3 loop spans 18 amino acids. CDR3 coding DNA: TGCGCCAGCAGCCTTCAGACTAGCGGGGGCCCTAGCACAGATACGCAGTATTTT. Its translation is CASSLQTSGGPSTDTQYF.

The chain carries TRBV5-1 and TRBJ2-5; weak D call: TRBD1 (8 bases). In germline, CDR1 is SGHRS, CDR2 YFSETQ. Trimming pared 3 bases from V and 4 bases from J, leaving 16 bases between. The CDR3 loop spans 15 amino acids. The CDR3 reads CASSSRTGRGETQYF. The CDR3 DNA sequence: TGCGCCAGCAGCTCACGGACAGGGAGGGGAGAGACCCAGTACTTC.

The chain uses TRBV7-2 and TRBJ2-7; 7 positions agree with TRBD2. This CDR3 is 16 amino acids long. J was trimmed by 3 bases and V by 1 base; bases with no gene match: 9. Germline CDR1 reads SGHTA; CDR2 reads FQGNSA. This chain's CDR3 is CASSLVSSLADYEQYF. Written as DNA, the CDR3 is TGTGCCAGCAGCTTAGTTTCGTCCCTAGCGGACTACGAGCAGTACTTC.